Described below is a single TCR beta chain sequence and its context. The sample belongs to a study of T cell changes during pregnancy in multiple sclerosis. Trimming removed 6 bases from V and 5 bases from J; junction bases left unmatched: 15. Germline CDR1 and CDR2: MDHEN and SYDVKM. This CDR3 has 16 residues. Measured with immunoSEQ multiplex PCR; TCRdb has only the in-frame clones, and not every one. Of approximately 100,000 clones listed, around nine tenths were seen once; the top ten hold around 1.2%. The clonotype originates from a female donor with multiple sclerosis, enrolled in a pregnancy study. Sequences were derived from peripheral blood, sampled in the second trimester of pregnancy. The rearrangement uses TRBV28 and TRBJ2-7; 8 bases line up with TRBD1. CDR3 sequence (DNA): TGTGCCAGCAGCCCACGGGACAGGCCTGCTTGGGACGAGCAGTACTTC. This gives the protein CASSPRDRPAWDEQYF.